Following are 22 T cell receptor beta chains from one sample sequenced in a study of OX40 agonist ivuxolimab in advanced cancers. Libraries were prepared by immunoSEQ multiplex PCR; TCRdb keeps only in-frame clonotypes and omits some of them. The table lists about 46,000 clones, about 90% of them singletons. The sequencing here drew on CD4+ or CD8+ T cells sorted from blood, taken in a trial of the OX40 agonist ivuxolimab. The receptors were gathered from an adult with an advanced solid tumor such as melanoma, head and neck, liver or kidney cancer.

The chain has TRBV11-2 and TRBJ2-3; D is ambiguous. CDR3 length equals 13 residues. The V end was cut by 5 bases, the J end by 1 base, with 7 bases between. The germline gives CDR1 SGHAT, CDR2 FQNNGV. The CDR3 reads CASSPQRTDTQYF. The CDR3 bases are TGTGCCAGCAGCCCTCAGCGCACAGATACGCAGTATTTT. Full variable domain (rest looked up from reference TRBV11-2 and TRBJ2-3): EAGVAQSPRYKIIEKRQSVAFWCNPISGHATLYWYQQILGQGPKLLIQFQNNGVVDDSQLPKDRFSAERLKGVDSTLKIQPAKLEDSAVYLCASSPQRTDTQYFGPGTRLTVL.

CDR3 residues: CASSQDEGFYGYTF. CDR3 coding DNA: TGCGCCAGCAGCCAAGATGAGGGTTTCTATGGCTACACCTTC. The chain has TRBV4-1 and TRBJ1-2, with D unresolved. The germline V gene encodes CDR1 MGHRA and CDR2 YSYEKL. This CDR3 spans 14 amino acids. V dropped 0 bases and J dropped 4 bases, with 9 bases sitting between them.

The gene calls are TRBV7-2 and TRBJ1-5, with a weak D call TRBD1 (5 bases). The CDR3 extends over 17 amino acids. Trimming left V 5 bases short and J 1 base short, with 18 bases between. The germline V gene has CDR1 SGHTA and CDR2 FQGNSA. The CDR3 spells CASSQGSGGGSNQPQHF. As DNA, the CDR3 is TGTGCCAGCAGCCAAGGGTCTGGCGGGGGGAGCAATCAGCCCCAGCATTTT. The entire variable domain, with the rest obtained from reference TRBV7-2 and TRBJ1-5, is as follows: GAGVSQSPSNKVTEKGKDVELRCDPISGHTALYWYRQSLGQGLEFLIYFQGNSAPDKSGLPSDRFSAERTGGSVSTLTIQRTQQEDSAVYLCASSQGSGGGSNQPQHFGDGTRLSIL.

V is TRBV9 and J is TRBJ2-2, with D possibly called TRBD1 or TRBD2 (5 bases each). The CDR3 contains 16 residues. Deletions cut 2 bases from V and 2 bases from J, with 13 bases between. Per germline, CDR1 SGDLS and CDR2 YYNGEE. Written as DNA, the CDR3 is TGTGCCAGCAGCGTTTTCCCAGGGAGAAACACCGGGGAGCTGTTTTTT. Translated, it gives CASSVFPGRNTGELFF.

The rearrangement uses TRBV9 and TRBJ1-6; no clear D. The CDR3 has 13 residues. CDR1 and CDR2 from the germline V gene are SGDLS and YYNGEE. V lost 2 bases and J 8 bases, leaving 8 bases between the germline ends. The CDR3 region has the DNA TGTGCCAGCAGCGTCGGCCTCGATTCACCCCTCCACTTT. It yields the protein CASSVGLDSPLHF.

The chain carries TRBV7-8 and TRBJ2-3, with D maybe TRBD2 (5 bases). This CDR3 contains 15 residues. Per germline, CDR1 SGHVS and CDR2 FQNEAQ. The germline V and J ends were trimmed by 2 bases and 1 base, with 10 bases remaining between them. CDR3 sequence: CASSLMRVGTDTQYF. In DNA, the CDR3 is TGTGCCAGCAGCTTAATGAGGGTCGGCACAGATACGCAGTATTTT. Full variable domain (rest looked up from reference TRBV7-8 and TRBJ2-3): GAGVSQSPRYKVAKRGQDVALRCDPISGHVSLFWYQQALGQGPEFLTYFQNEAQLDKSGLPSDRFFAERPEGSVSTLKIQRTQQEDSAVYLCASSLMRVGTDTQYFGPGTRLTVL.

CDR3 bases: TGTGCCAGCAACCTTGACCCGGGGGTCAGCATAAGAGCTTTCTTT. It translates to CASNLDPGVSIRAFF. J is TRBJ1-1 and V is TRBV7-3, with D maybe TRBD1 (5 bases). Trimming removed 7 bases at V and 10 bases at J, with 25 bases between. CDR1 SGHTA and CDR2 FQGTGA come from the germline V gene. This CDR3 is 15 amino acids long.

This chain connects TRBV9 to TRBJ2-3; D ambiguous. V gave up 0 bases and J gave up 0 bases, with 11 bases separating them. The CDR3 runs to 16 residues. CDR1 is SGDLS, CDR2 YYNGEE, per germline. This chain's CDR3 is CASSVATGPSTDTQYF. CDR3 coding DNA: TGTGCCAGCAGCGTAGCCACCGGGCCGAGCACAGATACGCAGTATTTT.

V usage is TRBV11-2 and J usage is TRBJ1-3, with unresolved D. This CDR3 is 13 amino acids long. V shed 1 base and J shed 4 bases, with 5 bases lying between them. CDR1 SGHAT and CDR2 FQNNGV come from the germline V gene. Here the CDR3 DNA reads TGTGCCAGCAGCTTAGGTACCGGAAACACCATATATTTT. Its translation is CASSLGTGNTIYF. The whole variable domain, remainder taken from reference TRBV11-2 and TRBJ1-3, is EAGVAQSPRYKIIEKRQSVAFWCNPISGHATLYWYQQILGQGPKLLIQFQNNGVVDDSQLPKDRFSAERLKGVDSTLKIQPAKLEDSAVYLCASSLGTGNTIYFGEGSWLTVV.

The chain combines TRBV7-8 with TRBJ2-2; TRBD1 might be the D (6 bases). V lost 5 bases, J lost 5 bases, and 12 bases lay in between. Germline CDR1 is SGHVS and CDR2 is FQNEAQ. The CDR3 loop spans 14 amino acids. CDR3 coding DNA: TGTGCCAGCAGCCAGGGACATCCTACCGGGGAGCTGTTTTTT. Protein: CASSQGHPTGELFF.

V gene TRBV9 combines with J gene TRBJ2-3; D ambiguous. Germline V gives CDR1 SGDLS, CDR2 YYNGEE. Trimming took 4 bases from V and 5 from J, leaving 11 bases between them. The CDR3 is made up of 13 amino acids. CDR3 in amino acids: CASSSAGGDTQYF. The CDR3 DNA sequence: TGTGCCAGCAGCTCCGCCGGTGGAGATACGCAGTATTTT.

The chain employs TRBV4-1 and TRBJ1-6, with 10 bases matching TRBD1. The germline CDR1 and CDR2 sequences are MGHRA and YSYEKL. V dropped 3 bases and J dropped 10; count of bases not matched to a gene: 12. The CDR3 loop spans 17 amino acids. The CDR3: CASSHQSSGTGVSPLHF. The DNA for the CDR3 is TGCGCCAGCAGCCACCAATCATCCGGGACAGGGGTATCACCCCTCCACTTT.

CDR3 loop: CASSKGQLPNEKLFF. CDR3 nucleotides: TGTGCCAGCAGCAAGGGACAGCTACCTAATGAAAAACTGTTTTTT. The chain recombines TRBV25-1 with TRBJ1-4; 7 bases are shared with TRBD1. After removal of 6 bases from V and 3 bases from J, the junction contained 7 bases not matched to a gene. The CDR3 spans 15 residues. The germline V gene encodes CDR1 MGHDK and CDR2 SYGVNS.

This rearrangement joins TRBV5-4 to TRBJ2-2, with TRBD2 matching over 8 bases. CDR3 length: 15 residues. V was clipped by 4 bases and J by 5 bases; unmatched bases: 7. Germline-derived CDR1 and CDR2 are SGHNT and YYREEE (reference sequence). Here the CDR3 reads CASSRAGAGTGELFF. CDR3 bases: TGTGCCAGCAGCCGAGCGGGAGCGGGGACCGGGGAGCTGTTTTTT.

The gene calls are TRBV27 and TRBJ2-3; 12 bases match TRBD2. The CDR3 length is 15 residues. Trimming took 7 bases from V and 2 from J; bases not matched to a gene: 4. CDR1 MNHEY and CDR2 SMNVEV come from the germline V gene (reference sequence). The CDR3: CASTRTSGATDTQYF. CDR3 in DNA: TGTGCCAGCACTAGGACTAGCGGGGCCACAGATACGCAGTATTTT.

This clone is medium-sized. The chain carries TRBV19 and TRBJ1-5; TRBD1 matches at 9 bases. J gave up 16 bases and V 6 bases, and 7 bases lay outside the gene matches. The CDR3 is 11 amino acids. Germline V gene sequence: CDR1 LNHDA, CDR2 SQIVND (reference sequence). The CDR3: CASSGQGPIHF. CDR3 nucleotides: TGTGCCAGTAGCGGACAGGGGCCCATCCATTTT.

The genes are TRBV7-6 and TRBJ2-7; D is unresolved. Germline CDR1 SGHVS, CDR2 FNYEAQ. V dropped 3 bases and J dropped 6 bases, with 12 bases sitting between them. This CDR3 contains 13 residues. The CDR3 spells CASSFRPLTEQYF. The CDR3 nucleotides read TGTGCCAGCAGCTTTAGACCCCTGACCGAGCAGTACTTC.

This clone has only one observation. The chain employs TRBV18 and TRBJ1-1; the match to TRBD1 covers 7 bases. Unmatched junction bases numbered 4, after V lost 3 bases and J lost 6 bases. Germline-derived CDR1 and CDR2 are KGHSH and LQKENI. The CDR3 covers 13 residues. The CDR3 sequence: CASSPTGRAEAFF. CDR3 DNA sequence: TGTGCCAGCTCACCGACAGGGAGGGCTGAAGCTTTCTTT.

This sequence joins TRBV30 and TRBJ1-1, with a tentative D call TRBD1 (5 bases). Germline CDR1 is GTSNPN and CDR2 is SVGIG (reference sequence). The CDR3 is 10 amino acids. The V gene lost 7 bases and the J gene lost 11 bases, with 14 bases spanning the gap. CDR3 region: CAYLGHTAFF. The CDR3 DNA is TGTGCCTACCTAGGACACACGGCTTTCTTT.

V is TRBV30 and J is TRBJ2-1; 7 bases align to TRBD2. The germline V gene encodes CDR1 GTSNPN and CDR2 SVGIG (reference sequence). This CDR3 region has 13 residues. The ends lost 2 bases at V and 10 bases at J; junction bases unmatched: 8. CDR3 sequence: CAWSLGGSMEQFF. CDR3 DNA sequence: TGTGCCTGGAGTCTGGGGGGGTCGATGGAGCAGTTCTTC.

The V and J genes are TRBV4-1 and TRBJ2-3; the D gene could be TRBD1 or TRBD2 (5 bases each). V lost 3 bases and J 6 bases, leaving 13 bases between the germline ends. Germline CDR1 is MGHRA and CDR2 is YSYEKL. This CDR3 has 14 amino acids. CDR3 DNA sequence: TGCGCCAGCAGCCAGGACTCCAGGGTTGATACGCAGTATTTT. Protein: CASSQDSRVDTQYF.

V and J are TRBV6-1 and TRBJ2-2; D unclear. The V end was cut by 10 bases, the J end by 0 bases, with 9 bases between. This CDR3 has 13 amino acids. CDR1 and CDR2 from the germline V gene are MNHNS and SASEGT. CDR3 nucleotide sequence: TGTGCCACCGGACGGTCGAACACCGGGGAGCTGTTTTTT. Translation gives CATGRSNTGELFF.